This TCR beta chain was recovered during a study of CD8 T cells in ankylosing spondylitis. Researchers built TCR beta libraries using quantitative 5'-RACE with molecular barcodes. TCRdb ran MiXCR on the 5' RACE reads and lists one entry per CDR3 protein. The sample contains roughly 440,000 distinct CDR3 sequences, under 20% of which appear only once. As regards this clonotype: Its matching antigen is unknown.

This CDR3 comprises 15 residues. V shed 8 bases and J shed 0 bases, with 14 bases lying between them. The germline CDR1 and CDR2 sequences are KGHSH and LQKENI. Study-level findings and limits: Several highly homologous variants made up a TCR beta motif, and this motif appeared characteristic of ankylosing spondylitis blood. There was reportedly significant enrichment of clones that were disease-linked in matched ankylosing spondylitis synovial fluid.

This TCR was recovered from a male donor with ankylosing spondylitis. The chain employs TRBV18 and TRBJ1-3; the D is unclear. Input material: blood, either unsorted or a sorted T cell fraction (not recorded which). DNA for the CDR3: TGTGCCAGCCGAGGGAAGCAGAGCTCTGGAAACACCATATATTTT. Its translation is CASRGKQSSGNTIYF.